This entry lists 20 T cell receptor beta chains sequenced from one sample in a study of T cells in Graves' hyperthyroidism and ophthalmopathy. Amplification of TCR beta CDR3 regions used RNA as the template. The study used the HTBI primer set for a first-round RT-PCR of the TCR CDR3. MiXCR, run by TCRdb on the multiplex PCR reads, gives a single entry per CDR3 protein. The table has a few hundred thousand distinct CDR3 sequences, 15% to 18% seen once; the top ten hold 7.3%. The material sequenced was blood. Receptors were obtained from a woman in her 30s with Graves' hyperthyroidism.

This clonotype was detected many times. The chain recombines TRBV27 with TRBJ2-3; TRBD2 matches 7 bases. V lost 6 bases to trimming and J lost 0 bases; unmatched junction nucleotides: 9. The length of the CDR3 is 16 residues. Looked up from germline, CDR1 is MNHEY and CDR2 is SMNVEV (reference sequence). The CDR3 sequence is CASRNYSGSSTDTQYF. The DNA for the CDR3 is TGTGCCAGCAGAAATTATAGCGGGTCCAGCACAGATACGCAGTATTTT.

This clonotype was found a few times. The genes are TRBV29-1 and TRBJ1-1; D is unresolved. CDR3 length: 14 amino acids. V was cut by 4 bases and J by 4 bases, with 16 bases left in between. Germline V CDR1 and CDR2: SQVTM, ANQGSEA. The CDR3 nucleotides are TGCAGCGTTGCCCCCGGACCTTCGGGCACTGAAGCTTTCTTT. Its protein product is CSVAPGPSGTEAFF. Drawing the rest from reference TRBV29-1 and TRBJ1-1, the complete variable domain is SAVISQKPSRDICQRGTSLTIQCQVDSQVTMMFWYRQQPGQSLTLIATANQGSEATYESGFVIDKFPISRPNLTFSTLTVSNMSPEDSSIYLCSVAPGPSGTEAFFGQGTRLTVV.

This clonotype showed up just a few times. The J gene is TRBJ2-7, the V gene TRBV29-1; 10 nucleotides agree with TRBD2. The junction had 11 bases not matched to a gene; V was cut back by 4 bases and J by 5 bases. The germline V gene has CDR1 SQVTM and CDR2 ANQGSEA. CDR3 size: 15 residues. Here the CDR3 DNA reads TGCAGCGTTGTAGAAGGTGCTAGCGGGAGCGACGAGCAGTACTTC. Its protein product is CSVVEGASGSDEQYF.

The chain recombines TRBV30 with TRBJ2-3; TRBD2 agrees at 8 bases. After removal of 0 bases from V and 5 bases from J, the junction contained 7 bases not matched to a gene. Germline lookup yields CDR1 GTSNPN and CDR2 SVGIG (reference sequence). The CDR3 totals 15 residues. In nucleotides, the CDR3 is TGTGCCTGGAGTGTTCCAGCGGGAGCTGTAGATACGCAGTATTTT. As protein: CAWSVPAGAVDTQYF. Full variable domain (missing parts from reference TRBV30 and TRBJ2-3): SQTIHQWPATLVQPVGSPLSLECTVEGTSNPNLYWYRQAAGRGLQLLFYSVGIGQISSEVPQNLSASRPQDRQFILSSKKLLLSDSGFYLCAWSVPAGAVDTQYFGPGTRLTVL.

Ten or more counts support this clonotype. This chain joins TRBV30 and TRBJ2-3, with TRBD2 matching 10 bases. After removal of 2 bases from V and 3 bases from J, the junction contained 2 bases not matched to a gene. The CDR3 length is 14 residues. Per the germline V gene, CDR1 is GTSNPN and CDR2 is SVGIG (reference sequence). The CDR3 sequence is CAWSTSGATDTQYF. The DNA of the CDR3 is TGTGCCTGGAGTACTAGCGGGGCGACAGATACGCAGTATTTT.

This clonotype appeared many times. The chain uses TRBV11-2 and TRBJ2-7; 10 nucleotides line up with TRBD2. The V and J ends lost 5 bases and 1 base, in that order; junction bases with no gene match: 8. The CDR3 extends over 16 amino acids. Per germline, CDR1 SGHAT and CDR2 FQNNGV. CDR3 DNA: TGTGCCAGCAGCCAATCTGGGGGACTAGCGTCCTACGAGCAGTACTTC. Translation gives CASSQSGGLASYEQYF.

The table lists this clonotype with many counts. The chain has TRBV28 and TRBJ2-2, with D possibly being TRBD1 (6 bases). The germline V and J ends were trimmed by 5 bases and 4 bases, with 11 bases remaining between them. CDR1 MDHEN and CDR2 SYDVKM come from the germline V gene. CDR3 length: 14 amino acids. The CDR3 protein is CASSTGQITGELFF. The DNA for the CDR3 is TGTGCCAGCAGTACCGGACAGATCACCGGGGAGCTGTTTTTT. The full variable domain, in which reference TRBV28 and TRBJ2-2 provide the parts outside the CDR3, is DVKVTQSSRYLVKRTGEKVFLECVQDMDHENMFWYRQDPGLGLRLIYFSYDVKMKEKGDIPEGYSVSREKKERFSLILESASTNQTSMYLCASSTGQITGELFFGEGSRLTVL.

This clonotype occurred many times. The chain recombines TRBV28 with TRBJ1-4; a possible D gene is TRBD1 (6 bases). With 4 bases removed from V and 7 bases from J, the gap between germline ends came to 19 bases. Germline V lookup: CDR1 MDHEN, CDR2 SYDVKM. The CDR3 contains 16 residues. CDR3 sequence reads: CASSYGPLQGGEKLFF. In DNA form, the CDR3 reads TGTGCCAGCAGTTACGGGCCTTTACAGGGTGGTGAAAAACTGTTTTTT. Full variable domain (remainder filled in from reference TRBV28 and TRBJ1-4): DVKVTQSSRYLVKRTGEKVFLECVQDMDHENMFWYRQDPGLGLRLIYFSYDVKMKEKGDIPEGYSVSREKKERFSLILESASTNQTSMYLCASSYGPLQGGEKLFFGSGTQLSVL.

The table lists this clonotype with a few counts. The gene calls are TRBV4-1 and TRBJ2-7; 10 bases are a match to TRBD1. Germline-derived CDR1 and CDR2 are MGHRA and YSYEKL. V shed 0 bases and J 5 bases; nucleotides not matched to a gene: 10. The CDR3 covers 17 residues. Here the CDR3 DNA reads TGCGCCAGCAGCCAAGATGGTGACAGCGGACAGGGGGACGAGCAGTACTTC. Its protein product is CASSQDGDSGQGDEQYF.

This clonotype was observed a few times. The CDR3 bases are TGTGCCACCGCGCGTAGCGTCCAAGAGACCCAGTACTTC. This encodes CATARSVQETQYF. The chain couples TRBV28 to TRBJ2-5; weak D call: TRBD2 (5 bases). The CDR3 loop spans 13 amino acids. Germline V lookup: CDR1 MDHEN, CDR2 SYDVKM. Trimming left V 10 bases short and J 1 base short, with 13 bases between.

The table lists this clonotype with many counts. The rearrangement links TRBV6-5 to TRBJ2-3, with D perhaps matching TRBD2 (6 bases). This CDR3 is built from 15 residues. The germline V gene encodes CDR1 MNHEY and CDR2 SVGAGI. Between the trimmed V and J ends, which lost 0 bases and 5 bases, there was a span of 12 bases. The CDR3 reads CASSYSGSSGDTQYF. The CDR3 nucleotides read TGTGCCAGCAGTTACTCCGGGAGTAGTGGAGATACGCAGTATTTT.

Concerning this clonotype: A single base separates this from a much larger clone, so it may be a read error. The chain combines TRBV7-2 with TRBJ2-7; 8 bases are a match to TRBD1. This CDR3 has 15 residues. The junction had 9 bases not matched to a gene; V was cut back by 5 bases and J by 3 bases. CDR1 SGHTA and CDR2 FQGNSA come from the germline V gene. CDR3 residues: CASSPGSGTGYEQYF. As DNA, the CDR3 is TGTGCCAGCAGCCCCGGTTCTGGGACAGGCTACGAGCAGTACTTC.

This clonotype was picked up many times. The chain combines TRBV27 with TRBJ2-3; 10 nucleotides agree with TRBD2. The germline V gene encodes CDR1 MNHEY and CDR2 SMNVEV (reference sequence). The CDR3 contains 15 residues. The junction had 5 bases not matched to a gene; V was cut back by 5 bases and J by 3 bases. This chain's CDR3 is CASSPLAGVTDTQYF. The CDR3 region has the DNA TGTGCCAGCAGTCCCCTAGCGGGAGTGACAGATACGCAGTATTTT.

There are many counts of this clonotype. The chain has TRBV12-5 and TRBJ1-1; 7 bases fit TRBD1. Germline lookup yields CDR1 LGHNT and CDR2 FRNRAP. This CDR3 region has 15 residues. V shed 5 bases and J 4 bases; nucleotides not matched to a gene: 10. In nucleotides, the CDR3 is TGTGCTAGTGGTCCCGGACAGGCGTGGGGCACTGAAGCTTTCTTT. Protein product: CASGPGQAWGTEAFF.

The chain carries TRBV7-6 and TRBJ2-1; TRBD1 aligns across 7 bases. CDR3 length: 15 amino acids. CDR1 and CDR2 (germline): SGHVS, FNYEAQ. V gave up 5 bases and J gave up 4 bases; unmatched junction bases: 8. CDR3 region: CASSTRGGRYNEQFF. In nucleotides, the CDR3 is TGTGCCAGCAGCACCCGAGGGGGCCGGTACAATGAGCAGTTCTTC.

In this sample, this clonotype turned up many times. The V and J genes are TRBV29-1 and TRBJ2-1; 9 bases are a match to TRBD2. The CDR3 sequence is 14 residues long. Germline-derived CDR1 and CDR2 are SQVTM and ANQGSEA. V lost 6 bases and J lost 0; bases outside the gene matches: 3. For the CDR3, the DNA is TGCAGCGTGATTAGCGGGAGCTCCTACAATGAGCAGTTCTTC. Its protein product is CSVISGSSYNEQFF.

This clonotype has a count of ten or more. The rearrangement joins TRBV10-3 to TRBJ2-7, with 11 positions matching TRBD1. Germline V gives CDR1 ENHRY, CDR2 SYGVKD. This CDR3 region has 16 residues. The V gene end was trimmed by 2 bases and the J gene end by 4 bases; junction bases not matched to a gene: 7. The CDR3 here is CAISETRTGGRYEQYF. The CDR3 region has the DNA TGTGCCATCAGTGAGACGAGGACAGGGGGCAGATACGAGCAGTACTTC.

This clonotype was recorded at least ten times. The rearrangement joins TRBV5-1 to TRBJ2-7, with D possibly being TRBD1 or TRBD2 (5 bases each). CDR1 and CDR2 from the germline V gene are SGHRS and YFSETQ. Trimming removed 0 bases at V and 2 bases at J, with 9 bases between. The CDR3 has 14 residues. Written as DNA, the CDR3 is TGCGCCAGCAGCTTGGAGGGACGGCCCTACGAGCAGTACTTC. Residues: CASSLEGRPYEQYF.

This clonotype was seen a handful of times. The V and J genes are TRBV11-2 and TRBJ2-7, with D maybe TRBD2 (5 bases). V lost 2 bases to trimming and J lost 6 bases, with 20 bases between them. This CDR3 region has 16 residues. In germline, CDR1 is SGHAT, CDR2 FQNNGV. CDR3 residues: CASSLYLEDSATEQYF. The DNA of the CDR3 is TGTGCCAGCAGCTTATACCTGGAGGACTCTGCTACCGAGCAGTACTTC.

This clonotype has a handful of counts. The V gene is TRBV6-6, the J gene TRBJ2-5; possibly TRBD1 for D (6 bases). Germline-derived CDR1 and CDR2 are MNHNY and SVGAGI (reference sequence). This CDR3 is built from 14 residues. The germline V and J ends were trimmed by 2 bases and 2 bases, with 9 bases remaining between them. The chain's CDR3 is CASSYPGQQETQYF. CDR3 DNA sequence: TGTGCCAGCAGTTACCCAGGACAGCAAGAGACCCAGTACTTC.